These T cell receptor beta chains were read from a single sample in a study of beta chain features in type 1 diabetes. Clones were read by immunoSEQ multiplex PCR, and TCRdb kept only the in-frame ones, dropping some. The sample carries roughly 400,000 clones, around 16% recorded once. Sequencing was done on a sample of naive CD4+ T cells from blood. The receptors come from a young woman in good health. Each CDR3 is given with its conserved first and last residue. The order of the fields is clone size, D gene, J gene, V gene, CDR3 protein, CDR3 DNA. D genes are given only for firm matches. Size values are once, few and many counts, or a class for expanded clones, and some rows have none.

size: few
D: NA
J: TRBJ2-7
V: TRBV6-6
CDR3: CASSYVADRSSYEQYF
DNA: TGTGCCAGCAGTTACGTGGCTGACAGGAGCTCCTACGAGCAGTACTTC

size: few
D: NA
J: TRBJ2-2
V: TRBV7-2
CDR3: CASSLISGADTGELFF
DNA: TGTGCCAGCAGCTTGATTTCTGGGGCCGACACCGGGGAGCTGTTTTTT

size: NA
D: TRBD1
J: TRBJ1-2
V: TRBV2
CDR3: CASNPTGVISYGYTF
DNA: TGTGCCAGCAATCCGACAGGGGTAATATCCTATGGCTACACCTTC

size: NA
D: TRBD2
J: TRBJ2-1
V: TRBV29-1
CDR3: CSVEGTSGSSYNEQFF
DNA: TGCAGCGTTGAAGGGACTAGCGGGAGCTCCTACAATGAGCAGTTCTTC

size: few
D: NA
J: TRBJ2-7
V: TRBV30
CDR3: CAWSVSGYEQYF
DNA: TGTGCCTGGAGTGTGTCAGGCTACGAGCAGTACTTC

size: few
D: TRBD1
J: TRBJ1-2
V: TRBV15
CDR3: CATSRDPRQGANYGYTF
DNA: TGTGCCACCAGCAGAGACCCCCGACAGGGTGCAAACTATGGCTACACCTTC

size: few
D: TRBD2
J: TRBJ2-7
V: TRBV18
CDR3: CASSPTSAYEQYF
DNA: TGTGCCAGCTCACCAACTAGCGCCTACGAGCAGTACTTC

size: NA
D: NA
J: TRBJ1-1
V: TRBV19
CDR3: CASSTRRSGSGGNTEAFF
DNA: TGTGCCAGTAGCACCCGGAGGTCGGGATCTGGCGGGAACACTGAAGCTTTCTTT

size: few
D: NA
J: TRBJ2-3
V: TRBV30
CDR3: CAWSVSGYTDTQYF
DNA: TGTGCCTGGAGTGTGTCGGGTTACACAGATACGCAGTATTTT

size: NA
D: NA
J: TRBJ2-1
V: TRBV5-1
CDR3: CASSLVLGRSDEQFF
DNA: TGCGCCAGCAGCTTGGTCCTAGGACGTAGCGATGAGCAGTTCTTC

size: few
D: TRBD1
J: TRBJ1-2
V: TRBV15
CDR3: CATSRDRGVSGYTF
DNA: TGTGCCACCAGCAGGGACAGGGGGGTTAGTGGCTACACCTTC

size: few
D: NA
J: TRBJ1-2
V: TRBV6-5
CDR3: CASSYSSGLYGYTF
DNA: TGTGCCAGCAGTTACTCTTCAGGACTTTATGGCTACACCTTC

size: NA
D: NA
J: TRBJ1-1
V: TRBV6-4
CDR3: CASSADRNTEAFF
DNA: TGTGCCAGCAGTGCCGACAGGAACACTGAAGCTTTCTTT

size: NA
D: NA
J: TRBJ2-7
V: TRBV6-4
CDR3: CASSPLYEQYF
DNA: TGTGCCAGCAGTCCCCTCTACGAGCAGTACTTC

size: NA
D: NA
J: TRBJ2-1
V: TRBV28
CDR3: CASSLPPSSYNEQFF
DNA: TGTGCCAGCAGTTTACCCCCGAGCTCCTACAATGAGCAGTTCTTC

size: few
D: NA
J: TRBJ1-5
V: TRBV7-2
CDR3: CASSLTGISNQPQHF
DNA: TGTGCCAGCAGCTTAACGGGGATTAGCAATCAGCCCCAGCATTTT

size: few
D: TRBD2
J: TRBJ2-1
V: TRBV5-6
CDR3: CASSPGLGEQFF
DNA: TGTGCCAGCAGCCCCGGACTAGGGGAGCAGTTCTTC

size: NA
D: TRBD1
J: TRBJ2-7
V: TRBV7-2
CDR3: CASSFGTGGLRDEQYF
DNA: TGTGCCAGCAGCTTTGGGACAGGGGGCCTACGGGACGAGCAGTACTTC

size: few
D: TRBD2
J: TRBJ2-4
V: TRBV5-1
CDR3: CASSSGLAGNIQYF
DNA: TGCGCCAGCAGCTCGGGACTAGCGGGAAACATTCAGTACTTC

size: NA
D: TRBD2
J: TRBJ2-7
V: TRBV29-1
CDR3: CSVAPGIAGGPNEQYF
DNA: TGCAGCGTCGCCCCTGGGATAGCGGGAGGGCCGAACGAGCAGTACTTC